This entry describes one T cell receptor beta chain. No antigen is known for it. Base qualities are missing; no much larger clone stands one base away. The study evaluated CTLA-4 blockade (ipilimumab) given together with focal radiation therapy in patients who had chemo-refractory metastatic non-small-cell lung cancer. This sample is part of a study of radiotherapy plus CTLA-4 blockade in lung cancer (dated by TCRdb to about 2018). Background for the entire study: Objective responses occurred in more than 15% of enrolled patients, and just over 30% achieved disease control.

The CDR3 starts with the cysteine, ends with the phenylalanine, and has 14 residues. Only the CDR3 DNA is retained, 42 bases long and in frame from the first base. Trimming takes 6 bases off V and 2 bases off J; junction bases not matched to a gene: 6. CDR1 and CDR2 were assigned from the germline V gene as SGHRS and YFSETQ. The method was the immunoSEQ multiplex PCR assay. TCRdb provides this immuneACCESS table in a form limited to in-frame rearrangements. Some clones are lacking; in checked studies, under half of them reflect an unresolved V gene, and why the rest are absent is not known. The sample profile shows just under 45,000 clones; around 70% of them were found once. The ten largest clones capture around 23% of the sample. On the study overall, not on this receptor specifically: TCR clones derived from tumors expanded in peripheral blood after treatment with radiotherapy and ipilimumab. Early dynamic changes in blood T cell clones, together with increased serum interferon-beta after radiation, were reported as the strongest predictors of response.

The sequence derives from a human donor with non-small cell lung cancer who had a partial response to radiotherapy plus ipilimumab. The source was peripheral blood, collected from a patient treated with radiotherapy plus ipilimumab. Recombination connected TRBV5-1 to TRBJ2-7; a stretch of 9 junction bases matches TRBD2. The nucleotide sequence reads TGCGCCAGCATGCGGGGGGGCCCGACCTACGAGCAGTACTTC. Translated, it gives CASMRGGPTYEQYF.